A selection of T cell receptor beta chains follows, all from one sample in a study of PD-L1 blockade in urothelial cancer. Clones were sequenced by immunoSEQ multiplex PCR, and TCRdb holds only the in-frame ones, with some missing. The top ten clones hold approximately 14% of a sample with just under 45,000 clones, 88% of them seen once. The sequencing used PBMCs, collected around atezolizumab (anti-PD-L1) treatment. The receptor set was obtained from a woman aged 55-70 years with urothelial cancer. Each CDR3 is given with its conserved first and last residue. A D gene is named only where the DNA matches it firmly. Clone size appears in some rows only: once, few, many, or a class for an expanded clone.

length,J,V,D,size,CDR3,DNA
14,TRBJ2-7,TRBV9,TRBD1,NA,CASSVGDSTYEQYF,TGTGCCAGCAGCGTAGGGGACAGTACCTACGAGCAGTACTTC
15,TRBJ1-5,TRBV25-1,NA,NA,CASSEFGGVNQPQHF,TGTGCCAGCAGTGAATTCGGGGGGGTCAATCAGCCCCAGCATTTT
15,TRBJ2-3,TRBV25-1,TRBD2,NA,CASSSASGGTDTQYF,TGTGCCAGCAGTTCGGCTAGCGGGGGAACAGATACGCAGTATTTT
13,TRBJ2-2,TRBV9,NA,NA,CASSGFGGGELFF,TGTGCCAGCAGCGGTTTCGGAGGCGGGGAGCTGTTTTTT
15,TRBJ2-1,TRBV9,NA,NA,CASSARGGTYNEQFF,TGTGCCAGCAGCGCAAGGGGAGGTACGTACAATGAGCAGTTCTTC
13,TRBJ1-5,TRBV18,NA,NA,CASSPKGGAPRHF,TGTGCCAGCTCACCAAAGGGGGGGGCCCCGCGGCATTTT
16,TRBJ2-2,TRBV27,TRBD2,few,CASSQLGLVETGELFF,TGTGCCAGCAGCCAATTAGGACTAGTCGAGACCGGGGAGCTGTTTTTT
18,TRBJ1-2,TRBV27,TRBD1,NA,CASSLWGDRGRSNYGYTF,TGTGCCAGCAGTTTATGGGGGGACAGGGGGCGATCTAACTATGGCTACACCTTC
12,TRBJ1-2,TRBV18,NA,NA,CASSPAEADYTF,TGTGCCAGCTCACCAGCAGAAGCGGACTACACCTTC
21,TRBJ2-4,TRBV5-1,TRBD1,NA,CASSLVPRIPDRVGAKNIQYF,TGCGCCAGCAGCTTGGTACCCAGGATCCCAGACAGGGTAGGGGCCAAAAACATTCAGTACTTC
14,TRBJ1-2,TRBV4-3,NA,NA,CASSQDELTGGYTF,TGCGCCAGCAGCCAAGATGAACTCACTGGTGGCTACACCTTC
14,TRBJ1-6,TRBV18,NA,NA,CASSPSDRRSPLHF,TGTGCCAGCTCACCGAGCGACAGGCGGTCACCCCTCCACTTT
15,TRBJ2-6,TRBV27,TRBD1,NA,CASKTGGSGANVLTF,TGTGCCAGCAAGACAGGGGGCTCTGGGGCCAACGTCCTGACTTTC
14,TRBJ2-7,TRBV7-9,NA,NA,CASSLVGSDYEQYF,TGTGCCAGCAGCTTAGTTGGTAGTGACTACGAGCAGTACTTC
17,TRBJ2-7,TRBV11-2,TRBD2,once,CASSLAAMTSGRYEQYF,TGTGCCAGCAGCTTGGCTGCTATGACTAGCGGGAGGTACGAGCAGTACTTC
15,TRBJ1-2,TRBV4-2,TRBD1,NA,CASSQGQGANYGYTF,TGTGCCAGCAGCCAGGGGCAGGGGGCAAACTATGGCTACACCTTC
16,TRBJ2-2,TRBV11-1,TRBD2,NA,CASSHYGGRDTGELFF,TGTGCCAGCAGCCATTATGGGGGGAGGGACACCGGGGAGCTGTTTTTT
16,TRBJ1-1,TRBV5-1,TRBD1,NA,CASSKTGQGRNTEAFF,TGCGCCAGCAGCAAAACCGGACAGGGCAGGAACACTGAAGCTTTCTTT
11,TRBJ2-5,TRBV5-8,NA,NA,CASNLQETQYF,TGTGCCAGCAACCTCCAGGAGACCCAGTACTTC
13,TRBJ1-2,TRBV12-5,TRBD1,once,CASGSGTGFGYTF,TGTGCTAGTGGTTCCGGGACAGGGTTTGGCTACACCTTC
17,TRBJ2-1,TRBV4-3,TRBD1,NA,CASSQPRTGYIYNEQFF,TGCGCCAGCAGCCAACCGAGGACAGGGTATATTTACAATGAGCAGTTCTTC
16,TRBJ1-4,TRBV28,NA,once,CASSSSDSAFSEKLFF,TGTGCCAGCAGTAGCTCAGACAGTGCTTTTAGTGAAAAACTGTTTTTT
15,TRBJ1-1,TRBV5-4,TRBD1,once,CASSWQGAQNTEAFF,TGTGCCAGCAGCTGGCAGGGGGCTCAGAACACTGAAGCTTTCTTT
13,TRBJ2-2,TRBV2,NA,NA,CASRAINTGELFF,TGTGCCAGCAGAGCGATCAACACCGGGGAGCTGTTTTTT
16,TRBJ2-7,TRBV7-8,NA,NA,CASSLAVISPGAEQYF,TGTGCCAGCAGCTTAGCGGTAATATCCCCAGGGGCCGAGCAGTACTTC
14,TRBJ2-1,TRBV7-9,NA,NA,CASSLFEPNNEQFF,TGTGCCAGCAGCTTATTCGAGCCTAACAATGAGCAGTTCTTC
13,TRBJ1-6,TRBV19,NA,NA,CASADRDNSPLHF,TGTGCCAGTGCGGACAGAGATAATTCACCCCTCCACTTT
14,TRBJ1-4,TRBV7-6,NA,NA,CASSRGTPNEKLFF,TGTGCCAGCAGCCGCGGGACTCCTAATGAAAAACTGTTTTTT
16,TRBJ2-6,TRBV5-6,NA,NA,CASSFRGVTGANVLTF,TGTGCCAGCAGCTTCAGGGGGGTCACTGGGGCCAACGTCCTGACTTTC
17,TRBJ2-1,TRBV14,NA,NA,CASSQDRRQSSYNEQFF,TGTGCCAGCAGCCAAGACCGCAGACAGAGCTCCTACAATGAGCAGTTCTTC
14,TRBJ1-2,TRBV28,NA,NA,CASSFSGAHYGYTF,TGTGCCAGCAGTTTTTCAGGGGCCCACTATGGCTACACCTTC
14,TRBJ2-3,TRBV28,TRBD1,NA,CASLDRGRTDTQYF,TGTGCCAGTCTAGACAGGGGACGGACAGATACGCAGTATTTT
15,TRBJ2-3,TRBV27,NA,NA,CASSSTAYYTDTQYF,TGTGCCAGCAGTTCGACAGCCTACTACACAGATACGCAGTATTTT
12,TRBJ2-2,TRBV7-2,TRBD2,NA,CASSSSGGELFF,TGTGCCAGCAGCTCTAGCGGAGGGGAGCTGTTTTTT
16,TRBJ1-2,TRBV7-9,NA,NA,CASSHGPLEYNYGYTF,TGTGCCAGCAGCCATGGGCCGCTCGAATACAACTATGGCTACACCTTC
14,TRBJ2-7,TRBV10-2,TRBD1,medium-sized,CASSEETGFYEQYF,TGCGCCAGCAGTGAGGAGACAGGGTTCTACGAGCAGTACTTC
11,TRBJ2-7,TRBV29-1,NA,NA,CSVSVSYEQYF,TGCAGCGTCTCCGTCTCCTACGAGCAGTACTTC